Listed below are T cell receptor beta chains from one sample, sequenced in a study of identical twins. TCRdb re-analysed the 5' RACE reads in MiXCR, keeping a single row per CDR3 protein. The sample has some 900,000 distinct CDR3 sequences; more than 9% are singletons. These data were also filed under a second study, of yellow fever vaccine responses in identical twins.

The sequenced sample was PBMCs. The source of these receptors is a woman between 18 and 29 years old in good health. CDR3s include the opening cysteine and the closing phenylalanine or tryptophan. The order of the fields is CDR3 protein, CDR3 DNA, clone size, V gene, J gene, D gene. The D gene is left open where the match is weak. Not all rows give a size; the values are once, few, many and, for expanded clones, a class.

cdr3_aa: CASSFGTSSNNEQFF
cdr3_nt: TGTGCCAGCAGCTTCGGGACTAGTTCGAACAATGAGCAGTTCTTC
clone_size: few
v_call: TRBV7-9
j_call: TRBJ2-1
d_call: TRBD2

cdr3_aa: CATSDADRDRITDTQYF
cdr3_nt: TGTGCCACCAGTGACGCCGACCGGGACAGGATCACAGATACGCAGTATTTT
clone_size: few
v_call: TRBV24-1
j_call: TRBJ2-3
d_call: TRBD1

cdr3_aa: CATSDWVENIQYF
cdr3_nt: TGTGCCACCAGTGATTGGGTTGAAAACATTCAGTACTTC
clone_size: few
v_call: TRBV24-1
j_call: TRBJ2-4
d_call: NA

cdr3_aa: CSAGSGGASGELFF
cdr3_nt: TGCAGCGCCGGTTCCGGGGGCGCTTCCGGGGAGCTGTTTTTT
clone_size: NA
v_call: TRBV29-1
j_call: TRBJ2-2
d_call: NA

cdr3_aa: CATSRDRGTTGELFF
cdr3_nt: TGTGCCACCAGCAGAGATCGCGGGACCACCGGGGAGCTGTTTTTT
clone_size: few
v_call: TRBV15
j_call: TRBJ2-2
d_call: NA

cdr3_aa: CASRSLGTANTEAFF
cdr3_nt: TGTGCCAGCAGATCTCTCGGGACGGCGAACACTGAAGCTTTCTTT
clone_size: NA
v_call: TRBV6-1
j_call: TRBJ1-1
d_call: NA

cdr3_aa: CATSRGGRNNEQFF
cdr3_nt: TGTGCCACCAGCAGGGGGGGACGGAACAATGAGCAGTTCTTC
clone_size: few
v_call: TRBV15
j_call: TRBJ2-1
d_call: NA

cdr3_aa: CASRRGLAGGTANTGELFF
cdr3_nt: TGTGCCAGCAGAAGGGGACTAGCGGGAGGTACCGCGAACACCGGGGAGCTGTTTTTT
clone_size: NA
v_call: TRBV28
j_call: TRBJ2-2
d_call: TRBD2

cdr3_aa: CASSLEGQGAGNTIYF
cdr3_nt: TGTGCCAGCAGCTTAGAGGGACAGGGGGCTGGAAACACCATATATTTT
clone_size: NA
v_call: TRBV7-8
j_call: TRBJ1-3
d_call: TRBD1

cdr3_aa: CATSRVGGLAGTGDTQYF
cdr3_nt: TGTGCCACCAGCAGAGTGGGGGGACTAGCGGGGACGGGAGATACGCAGTATTTT
clone_size: NA
v_call: TRBV15
j_call: TRBJ2-3
d_call: TRBD2

cdr3_aa: CASSRRTGGQSTDTQYF
cdr3_nt: TGCGCCAGCAGCCGCAGGACAGGTGGGCAAAGCACAGATACGCAGTATTTT
clone_size: many
v_call: TRBV5-1
j_call: TRBJ2-3
d_call: TRBD1

cdr3_aa: CASSLQPSSYNEQFF
cdr3_nt: TGTGCCAGCAGCTTACAACCGAGCTCCTACAATGAGCAGTTCTTC
clone_size: NA
v_call: TRBV7-6
j_call: TRBJ2-1
d_call: NA

cdr3_aa: CASSPRRGRNTGELFF
cdr3_nt: TGTGCCAGCAGTCCCCGGCGAGGGCGGAACACCGGGGAGCTGTTTTTT
clone_size: NA
v_call: TRBV2
j_call: TRBJ2-2
d_call: NA

cdr3_aa: CSVDFLGTGELFF
cdr3_nt: TGCAGCGTTGATTTCTTGGGCACCGGGGAGCTGTTTTTT
clone_size: few
v_call: TRBV29-1
j_call: TRBJ2-2
d_call: NA

cdr3_aa: CASSKVGLAAHKARETQYF
cdr3_nt: TGTGCCAGCAGCAAAGTGGGACTAGCGGCCCATAAGGCGCGGGAGACCCAGTACTTC
clone_size: few
v_call: TRBV21-1
j_call: TRBJ2-5
d_call: NA

cdr3_aa: CSVEGGYPFYEQYF
cdr3_nt: TGCAGCGTTGAGGGAGGTTACCCCTTCTACGAGCAGTACTTC
clone_size: few
v_call: TRBV29-1
j_call: TRBJ2-7
d_call: NA

cdr3_aa: CASSFRQAFSTDTQYF
cdr3_nt: TGTGCCAGCAGCTTCCGACAGGCGTTTAGCACAGATACGCAGTATTTT
clone_size: NA
v_call: TRBV13
j_call: TRBJ2-3
d_call: NA

cdr3_aa: CASSFAGPIGGSSYEQYF
cdr3_nt: TGTGCCAGCAGTTTTGCGGGGCCCATAGGAGGGAGCTCCTACGAGCAGTACTTC
clone_size: once
v_call: TRBV27
j_call: TRBJ2-7
d_call: NA

cdr3_aa: CASSLYQGKETQYF
cdr3_nt: TGTGCCAGCAGTTTATATCAGGGGAAAGAGACCCAGTACTTC
clone_size: NA
v_call: TRBV28
j_call: TRBJ2-5
d_call: NA

cdr3_aa: CASSQGAMTEAFF
cdr3_nt: TGTGCCAGCAGCCAGGGGGCTATGACTGAAGCTTTCTTT
clone_size: few
v_call: TRBV27
j_call: TRBJ1-1
d_call: TRBD1

cdr3_aa: CSVKTGNYGYTF
cdr3_nt: TGCAGCGTGAAGACAGGGAACTATGGCTACACCTTC
clone_size: NA
v_call: TRBV29-1
j_call: TRBJ1-2
d_call: TRBD1

cdr3_aa: CASSSQALGDGYTF
cdr3_nt: TGTGCCAGCAGCTCACAAGCGCTAGGGGATGGCTACACCTTC
clone_size: few
v_call: TRBV7-9
j_call: TRBJ1-2
d_call: NA

cdr3_aa: CASSLAGVGGETQYF
cdr3_nt: TGTGCCAGCAGTCTGGCGGGAGTCGGGGGTGAGACCCAGTACTTC
clone_size: many
v_call: TRBV28
j_call: TRBJ2-5
d_call: TRBD2

cdr3_aa: CATRQGSGANVLTF
cdr3_nt: TGTGCCACCCGACAGGGCTCCGGGGCCAACGTCCTGACTTTC
clone_size: few
v_call: TRBV10-3
j_call: TRBJ2-6
d_call: TRBD1

cdr3_aa: CASSFKTSSSYEQYF
cdr3_nt: TGTGCCAGCAGCTTTAAGACCAGCAGCTCCTACGAGCAGTACTTC
clone_size: NA
v_call: TRBV7-2
j_call: TRBJ2-7
d_call: NA

cdr3_aa: CASRKISGANVLTF
cdr3_nt: TGTGCCAGCAGAAAGATATCTGGGGCCAACGTCCTGACTTTC
clone_size: NA
v_call: TRBV2
j_call: TRBJ2-6
d_call: NA

cdr3_aa: CAISEPTIGESRLFF
cdr3_nt: TGTGCCATCAGTGAGCCGACTATTGGGGAGTCGAGACTGTTTTTT
clone_size: NA
v_call: TRBV10-3
j_call: TRBJ1-4
d_call: NA

cdr3_aa: CASTEGSRNQPQHF
cdr3_nt: TGTGCCAGCACCGAGGGGAGCCGCAATCAGCCCCAGCATTTT
clone_size: many
v_call: TRBV7-2
j_call: TRBJ1-5
d_call: NA

cdr3_aa: CASSAGQAYGYTF
cdr3_nt: TGTGCCAGCAGCGCAGGACAGGCATATGGCTACACCTTC
clone_size: NA
v_call: TRBV7-9
j_call: TRBJ1-2
d_call: TRBD1

cdr3_aa: CATGGQGSNNEQFF
cdr3_nt: TGTGCCACCGGGGGGCAGGGATCTAACAATGAGCAGTTCTTC
clone_size: many
v_call: TRBV24-1
j_call: TRBJ2-1
d_call: NA

cdr3_aa: CASSDLAGINGYTF
cdr3_nt: TGTGCCAGCAGTGATTTGGCGGGGATTAATGGCTACACCTTC
clone_size: NA
v_call: TRBV2
j_call: TRBJ1-2
d_call: NA

cdr3_aa: CSAPSTGTGGNQPQHF
cdr3_nt: TGCAGTGCTCCCTCTACCGGGACAGGGGGCAATCAGCCCCAGCATTTT
clone_size: many
v_call: TRBV20-1
j_call: TRBJ1-5
d_call: TRBD1

cdr3_aa: CSASESYGYTF
cdr3_nt: TGCAGTGCTAGTGAATCATATGGCTACACCTTC
clone_size: few
v_call: TRBV20-1
j_call: TRBJ1-2
d_call: NA

cdr3_aa: CASSWGVLETQYF
cdr3_nt: TGTGCCAGCAGTTGGGGGGTTTTGGAGACCCAGTACTTC
clone_size: NA
v_call: TRBV28
j_call: TRBJ2-5
d_call: NA

cdr3_aa: CASSWALRPQTNEQFF
cdr3_nt: TGTGCCAGCAGTTGGGCGTTGAGACCTCAGACGAATGAGCAGTTCTTC
clone_size: few
v_call: TRBV27
j_call: TRBJ2-1
d_call: NA

cdr3_aa: CSARDVVRGDNEQFF
cdr3_nt: TGCAGTGCTAGAGATGTAGTCAGGGGTGACAATGAGCAGTTCTTC
clone_size: few
v_call: TRBV20-1
j_call: TRBJ2-1
d_call: NA

cdr3_aa: CASSLETGREKLFF
cdr3_nt: TGCGCCAGCAGCTTGGAAACAGGGAGAGAAAAACTGTTTTTT
clone_size: many
v_call: TRBV5-1
j_call: TRBJ1-4
d_call: NA

cdr3_aa: CASSPRRSYNEQFF
cdr3_nt: TGTGCCAGCAGCCCTCGGCGGTCCTACAATGAGCAGTTCTTC
clone_size: many
v_call: TRBV12-3/TRBV12-4
j_call: TRBJ2-1
d_call: NA

cdr3_aa: CASSLRGWTGPSTDTQYF
cdr3_nt: TGCGCCAGCAGCCTGAGGGGGTGGACAGGGCCATCCACAGATACGCAGTATTTT
clone_size: many
v_call: TRBV5-1
j_call: TRBJ2-3
d_call: TRBD1

cdr3_aa: CASSKTPNREPQETQYF
cdr3_nt: TGTGCCAGCAGCAAAACTCCAAACAGGGAGCCCCAAGAGACCCAGTACTTC
clone_size: few
v_call: TRBV21-1
j_call: TRBJ2-5
d_call: NA

cdr3_aa: CASRDRPMNTEAFF
cdr3_nt: TGTGCCAGCCGGGACAGGCCTATGAACACTGAAGCTTTCTTT
clone_size: few
v_call: TRBV12-3/TRBV12-4
j_call: TRBJ1-1
d_call: TRBD1